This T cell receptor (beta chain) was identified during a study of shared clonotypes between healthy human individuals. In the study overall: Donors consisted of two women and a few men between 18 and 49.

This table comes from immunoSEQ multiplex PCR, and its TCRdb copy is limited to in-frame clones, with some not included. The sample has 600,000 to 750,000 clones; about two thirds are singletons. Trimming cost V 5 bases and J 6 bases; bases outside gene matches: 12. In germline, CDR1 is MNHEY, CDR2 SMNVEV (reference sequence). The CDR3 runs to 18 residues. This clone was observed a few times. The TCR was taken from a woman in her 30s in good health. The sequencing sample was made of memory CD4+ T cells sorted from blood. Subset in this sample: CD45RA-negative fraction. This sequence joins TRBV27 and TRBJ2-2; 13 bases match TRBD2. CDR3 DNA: TGTGCCAGCAGTGAATACCCCGGACTAGCGGGAGTTCCCGGGGAGCTGTTTTTT. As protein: CASSEYPGLAGVPGELFF.